The 21 T cell receptor beta chains below were found in one sample sequenced in a study of CD8 T cell repertoires and HIV-1 epitope variants. Here immunoSEQ multiplex PCR was the method, and the copy in TCRdb shows in-frame clones only, minus some. Here the sample spans more than 85,000 clones, roughly 77% being singletons. Specimen: uncultured baseline CD8+ T cells from peripheral blood mononuclear cells (PBMCs). Every receptor here comes from a male donor with HIV.

J is TRBJ1-1 and V is TRBV6-5; no definite D call. The V end lost 2 bases, the J end lost 10 bases, and 8 bases lay between the germline ends. Per the germline V gene, CDR1 is MNHEY and CDR2 is SVGAGI. This CDR3 is built from 11 residues. This CDR3 is CASSYAGIAFF. CDR3 bases: TGTGCCAGCAGTTACGCGGGTATAGCTTTCTTT.

This chain joins TRBV5-4 and TRBJ1-3; TRBD1 is a possible D gene (5 bases). V was trimmed by 2 bases and J by 2 bases, leaving 11 bases between them. Germline-derived CDR1 and CDR2 are SGHNT and YYREEE (reference sequence). CDR3 length: 15 residues. CDR3 protein: CASSFQGSPGNTIYF. CDR3 DNA sequence: TGTGCCAGCAGCTTCCAGGGCTCGCCTGGAAACACCATATATTTT.

V gene TRBV7-2 combines with J gene TRBJ2-2; D is unresolved. The CDR3 sequence is 14 residues long. The V and J ends lost 2 bases and 1 base respectively, with 5 bases between them. Germline assignment: CDR1 SGHTA and CDR2 FQGNSA. The CDR3 spells CASSLYGNTGELFF. CDR3 in DNA: TGTGCCAGCAGCTTATACGGGAACACCGGGGAGCTGTTTTTT.

The chain is built from TRBV2 and TRBJ2-3; no definite D call. The CDR3 is made up of 12 amino acids. Trimming stripped 11 bases from V and 2 bases from J, with 11 bases between. Germline CDR1 is SNHLY and CDR2 is FYNNEI. CDR3 sequence: CASKGYTDTQYF. The CDR3 DNA follows: TGTGCCTCCAAGGGCTACACAGATACGCAGTATTTT.

V usage is TRBV18 and J usage is TRBJ2-7; the match to TRBD1 covers 10 bases. J was trimmed by 2 bases and V by 4 bases; bases with no gene match: 5. The CDR3 length is 15 residues. Germline-derived CDR1 and CDR2 are KGHSH and LQKENI. In nucleotides, the CDR3 is TGTGCCAGCTCACAATACGGACAGGGGGCCTACGAGCAGTACTTC. Its translation: CASSQYGQGAYEQYF.

The V gene is TRBV19, the J gene TRBJ1-1; a weak D match, TRBD1 (6 bases). The V end was cut by 4 bases, the J end by 3 bases, with 9 bases between. Germline CDR1 and CDR2: LNHDA and SQIVND (reference sequence). CDR3 length: 13 residues. The CDR3: CASSNREDTEAFF. The CDR3, as DNA: TGTGCCAGTAGTAACAGGGAGGACACTGAAGCTTTCTTT.

This clone appeared a few times. The chain uses TRBV6-1 and TRBJ1-1, with TRBD1 as a possible D gene (5 bases). Looked up from germline, CDR1 is MNHNS and CDR2 is SASEGT. The CDR3 length is 13 residues. With 6 bases removed from V and 4 bases from J, the gap between germline ends came to 12 bases. The CDR3 spells CASSPGGATEAFF. The CDR3 DNA sequence: TGTGCCAGCAGCCCGGGAGGGGCCACTGAAGCTTTCTTT.

The genes are TRBV7-2 and TRBJ2-1; possibly TRBD1 or TRBD2 for D (5 bases each). V was cut by 7 bases and J by 0 bases, with 13 bases left in between. The CDR3 runs to 15 residues. Germline lookup yields CDR1 SGHTA and CDR2 FQGNSA. The CDR3: CASTRGRSSYNEQFF. The DNA for the CDR3 is TGTGCCAGCACCCGGGGCAGAAGCTCCTACAATGAGCAGTTCTTC. Full variable domain (outside the CDR3, taken from reference TRBV7-2 and TRBJ2-1): GAGVSQSPSNKVTEKGKDVELRCDPISGHTALYWYRQSLGQGLEFLIYFQGNSAPDKSGLPSDRFSAERTGGSVSTLTIQRTQQEDSAVYLCASTRGRSSYNEQFFGPGTRLTVL.

This clone was seen only once. The J gene is TRBJ1-1, the V gene TRBV5-4; D uncertain. The CDR3 loop spans 14 amino acids. Germline assignment: CDR1 SGHNT and CDR2 YYREEE (reference sequence). Deletions cut 3 bases from V and 1 base from J, with 10 bases between. The CDR3 reads CASSYSGRNTEAFF. CDR3 coding DNA: TGTGCCAGCAGCTACTCCGGACGGAACACTGAAGCTTTCTTT.

The V gene is TRBV28, the J gene TRBJ1-1, with unresolved D. The germline CDR1 and CDR2 sequences are MDHEN and SYDVKM. Trimming stripped 8 bases from V and 0 bases from J, with 7 bases between. This CDR3 is 12 amino acids long. CDR3 amino acids: CASEGMNTEAFF. DNA for the CDR3: TGTGCCAGCGAGGGTATGAACACTGAAGCTTTCTTT.

This chain joins TRBV7-2 and TRBJ2-1; D unclear. The CDR3 runs 14 residues. V was trimmed by 5 bases and J by 9 bases, leaving 17 bases between them. CDR1 is SGHTA and CDR2 is FQGNSA in the germline V gene. CDR3 protein: CASSRLGPAPEQFF. DNA for the CDR3: TGTGCCAGCAGCCGCCTCGGCCCTGCTCCTGAGCAGTTCTTC.

The chain carries TRBV2 and TRBJ1-2; D may be TRBD1 (6 bases). Trimming shortened V by 2 bases and J by 6 bases, and 19 bases separated the two germline ends. Per the germline V gene, CDR1 is SNHLY and CDR2 is FYNNEI. The CDR3 is 16 residues long. The CDR3 protein is CASSESWAGARNGYTF. DNA of the CDR3: TGTGCCAGCAGTGAATCCTGGGCAGGGGCTCGAAATGGCTACACCTTC.

The chain couples TRBV7-9 to TRBJ2-7; D unclear. CDR1 is SEHNR and CDR2 is FQNEAQ in the germline V gene (reference sequence). Trimming took off 2 bases at V and 2 bases at J, with 10 bases between the two ends. The CDR3 loop spans 14 amino acids. CDR3 sequence reads: CASSLMAETYEQYF. The CDR3, as DNA: TGTGCCAGCAGCTTAATGGCAGAAACCTACGAGCAGTACTTC.

This clone was counted a few times. The sample carries other DNA sequences with the same CDR3. The genes are TRBV6-5 and TRBJ2-7; 13 bases are a match to TRBD2. CDR3 size: 15 residues. The junction had 5 bases not matched to a gene; V was cut back by 6 bases and J by 3 bases. Per the germline V gene, CDR1 is MNHEY and CDR2 is SVGAGI. Here the CDR3 reads CASRELAGGNYEQYF. Written as DNA, the CDR3 is TGTGCCAGCAGAGAACTAGCGGGAGGGAACTACGAGCAGTACTTC.

CDR3: CATSRDVAGVHTQYF. The CDR3 DNA is TGTGCCACCAGCAGAGATGTAGCGGGGGTTCATACGCAGTATTTT. The chain is built from TRBV15 and TRBJ2-3; 9 bases are shared with TRBD2. The germline CDR1 and CDR2 sequences are LNHNV and YYDKDF (reference sequence). Trimming at V came to 0 bases and at J to 7 bases, leaving 5 bases not matched to a gene. The CDR3 is made up of 15 amino acids.

A few counts support this clone. The chain uses TRBV2 and TRBJ2-7; 8 positions agree with TRBD2. This CDR3 contains 12 residues. J gave up 4 bases and V 7 bases, and 3 bases lay outside the gene matches. Germline-derived CDR1 and CDR2 are SNHLY and FYNNEI. The CDR3 spells CASTGGGYEQYF. The CDR3 DNA reads TGTGCCAGCACCGGCGGGGGGTACGAGCAGTACTTC.

This chain connects TRBV30 to TRBJ1-6; D gene unclear. Germline V gives CDR1 GTSNPN, CDR2 SVGIG (reference sequence). Trimming pared 0 bases from V and 6 bases from J, leaving 12 bases between. The CDR3 has 15 residues. CDR3 loop: CAWSVDITTNSPLHF. The CDR3 DNA follows: TGTGCCTGGAGTGTCGACATCACCACTAATTCACCCCTCCACTTT.

V gene TRBV27 combines with J gene TRBJ1-5, with TRBD1 as a possible D gene (5 bases). Germline loops: CDR1 MNHEY, CDR2 SMNVEV (reference sequence). The CDR3 consists of 12 residues. The V end lost 10 bases, the J end lost 4 bases, and 11 bases lay between the germline ends. This CDR3 reads CATRGGNQPQHF. As DNA, the CDR3 is TGTGCCACGCGGGGGGGAAATCAGCCCCAGCATTTT.

The V and J genes are TRBV10-1 and TRBJ1-2; D is unresolved. Germline assignment: CDR1 WNHNN and CDR2 SYGVQD (reference sequence). Trimming pared 5 bases from V and 5 bases from J, leaving 9 bases between. The CDR3 has 12 amino acids. Here the CDR3 reads CASSRIPYGYTF. The CDR3 nucleotides read TGCGCCAGCAGTAGAATTCCTTATGGCTACACCTTC.

The V gene is TRBV9, the J gene TRBJ2-1, with D perhaps matching TRBD1 (6 bases). This CDR3 region has 15 residues. V was cut by 0 bases and J by 0 bases, with 7 bases left in between. The germline V gene encodes CDR1 SGDLS and CDR2 YYNGEE. The CDR3 nucleotides read TGTGCCAGCAGCGTAGACAGGGCCTCCTACAATGAGCAGTTCTTC. Its protein is CASSVDRASYNEQFF.

The sample holds a few counts of this clone. The J gene is TRBJ1-5, the V gene TRBV19; a weak D match, TRBD1 (6 bases). The CDR3 has 15 amino acids. Per the germline V gene, CDR1 is LNHDA and CDR2 is SQIVND (reference sequence). Trimming pared 0 bases from V and 6 bases from J, leaving 12 bases between. The CDR3 DNA reads TGTGCCAGTAGTATAGACAGGGGAAGAAGTCAGCCCCAGCATTTT. As protein: CASSIDRGRSQPQHF.